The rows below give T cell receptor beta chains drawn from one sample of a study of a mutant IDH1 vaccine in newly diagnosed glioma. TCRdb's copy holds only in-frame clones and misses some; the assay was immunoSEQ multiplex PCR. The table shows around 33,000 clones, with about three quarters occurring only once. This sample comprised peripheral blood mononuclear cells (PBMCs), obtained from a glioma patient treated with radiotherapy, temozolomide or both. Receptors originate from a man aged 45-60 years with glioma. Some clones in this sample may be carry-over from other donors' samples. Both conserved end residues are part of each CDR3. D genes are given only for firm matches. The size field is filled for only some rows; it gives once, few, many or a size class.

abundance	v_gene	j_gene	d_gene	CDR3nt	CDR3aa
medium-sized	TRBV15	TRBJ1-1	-	TGTGCCACCAGCAGAGATGTTGAGGCCACTGAAGCTTTCTTT	CATSRDVEATEAFF
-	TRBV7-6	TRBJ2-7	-	TGTGCCAGCAGCTTCAACAGGGATGACGAGCAGTACTTC	CASSFNRDDEQYF
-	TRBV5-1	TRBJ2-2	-	TGCGCCAGCAGCTTAGGTAACACCGGGGAGCTGTTTTTT	CASSLGNTGELFF
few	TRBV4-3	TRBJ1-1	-	TGCGCCAGCAGCCGCCAGGGGAACACTGAAGCTTTCTTT	CASSRQGNTEAFF
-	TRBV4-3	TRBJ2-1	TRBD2	TGCGCCAGCAGCCAAGATCAGACTAGCGGGAGGGTAGGGGAGCAGTTCTTC	CASSQDQTSGRVGEQFF
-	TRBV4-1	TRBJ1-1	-	TGCGCCAGCAGCCAAGAAGTGGGGGCTGTGAACACTGAAGCTTTCTTT	CASSQEVGAVNTEAFF
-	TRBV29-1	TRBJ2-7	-	TGCAGCGTTGAAGGAGCCGGCGAGCAGTACTTC	CSVEGAGEQYF
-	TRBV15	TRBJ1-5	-	TGTGCCACCAGCAACACCTACTATAGCAATCAGCCCCAGCATTTT	CATSNTYYSNQPQHF
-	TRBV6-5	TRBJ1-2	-	TGTGCCAGCACTTTTCGAGGTTCCCATGGCTACACCTTC	CASTFRGSHGYTF
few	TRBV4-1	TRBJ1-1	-	TGCGCCAGCAGCCAAGAGGGGGTTGAAATCACTGAAGCTTTCTTT	CASSQEGVEITEAFF
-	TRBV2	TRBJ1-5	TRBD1	TGTGCCAGCAGTGAAGCGCGACAGGGGATACGACAGCCCCAGCATTTT	CASSEARQGIRQPQHF
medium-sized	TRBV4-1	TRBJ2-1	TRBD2	TGCGCCAGCAGCCTACTTGGCACTAGCGGGGTAAATGAGCAGTTCTTC	CASSLLGTSGVNEQFF
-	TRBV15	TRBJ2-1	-	TGTGCCACCAGCACTGTCTACAATGAGCAGTTCTTC	CATSTVYNEQFF
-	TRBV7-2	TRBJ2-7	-	TGTGCCAGCAGCTTAATAGTTGGGAACGAGCAGTACTTC	CASSLIVGNEQYF
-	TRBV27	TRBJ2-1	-	TGTGCCAGCAGTTCTCAGGGGATGCACACTGAGCAGTTCTTC	CASSSQGMHTEQFF
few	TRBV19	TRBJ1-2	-	TGTGCCAGTAGTATCGTGGGTCAGGAGGTCTATGGCTACACCTTC	CASSIVGQEVYGYTF
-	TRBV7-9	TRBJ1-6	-	TGTGCCAGCAGCTCCGATCTGAGGGAATCACCCCTCCACTTT	CASSSDLRESPLHF
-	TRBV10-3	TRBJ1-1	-	TGTGCCATCAGTGAGTCGACAGGTATGAACACTGAAGCTTTCTTT	CAISESTGMNTEAFF
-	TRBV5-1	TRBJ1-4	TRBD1	TGCGCCAGCAGCTTAGCAGGGGGCGAACTGTTTTTT	CASSLAGGELFF
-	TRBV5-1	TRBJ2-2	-	TGCGCCAGCAGACCCGGCGGTAGGAGCACCGGGGAGCTGTTTTTT	CASRPGGRSTGELFF
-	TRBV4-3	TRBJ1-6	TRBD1	TGCGCCAGCAGCCAAGCAGGGGACAGGGACTCACCCCTCCACTTT	CASSQAGDRDSPLHF
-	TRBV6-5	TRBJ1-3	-	TGTGCCAGCAGTTACCGGGCCAGCTCTGGAAACACCATATATTTT	CASSYRASSGNTIYF
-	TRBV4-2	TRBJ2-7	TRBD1	TGTGCCAGCAGCCAAGGTCCCGGACAGGAGTACGAGCAGTACTTC	CASSQGPGQEYEQYF
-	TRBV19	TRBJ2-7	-	TGTGCCAGTAGTATGGGGGCCGTGGCCTACGAGCAGTACTTC	CASSMGAVAYEQYF
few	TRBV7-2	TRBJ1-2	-	TGTGCCAGCGGAGGACAGACTAACTATGGCTACACCTTC	CASGGQTNYGYTF
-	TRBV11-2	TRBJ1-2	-	TGTGCCAGCAGCCCTCAGGGGCCAGATGGCTACACCTTC	CASSPQGPDGYTF
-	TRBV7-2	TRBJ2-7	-	TGTGCCAGCAGCTTATCACGGGAATACTACGAGCAGTACTTC	CASSLSREYYEQYF